These T cell receptor beta chains were read from a single sample in a study of identical twins. TCRdb reanalysed the 5' RACE reads using MiXCR and keeps one entry per CDR3 protein. The sample records some 460,000 distinct CDR3 sequences, 12% to 15% being singletons. This same sample was also taken into another study, of yellow fever vaccine responses in identical twins.

The sequencing input was CD4+ T cells sorted from blood. These receptors came from a woman in her late teens or twenties in good health. CDR3s include the opening cysteine and the closing phenylalanine or tryptophan. The D gene is left open where the match is weak. Clone sizes are given selectively: once, few, many, or a class where the clone is expanded.

V gene,D gene,J gene,clone size,CDR3 protein,CDR3 DNA
TRBV5-6,NA,TRBJ2-3,few,CASSQLGGFSDTQYF,TGTGCCAGCAGCCAGCTCGGGGGTTTTTCAGATACGCAGTATTTT
TRBV10-2,NA,TRBJ1-1,NA,CASKVGGSFGNTEAFF,TGCGCCAGCAAGGTGGGGGGTAGTTTTGGGAACACTGAAGCTTTTTTT
TRBV12-3/TRBV12-4,TRBD1,TRBJ2-3,many,CASSFWDRASDTQYF,TGTGCCAGCAGTTTTTGGGACAGGGCCTCAGATACGCAGTATTTT
TRBV28,NA,TRBJ2-3,few,CASGSGGATTDTQYF,TGTGCCAGCGGCAGTGGGGGGGCCACCACAGATACGCAGTATTTT
TRBV19,TRBD1,TRBJ2-3,NA,CASGTGFTDTQYF,TGTGCCAGTGGGACAGGGTTCACAGATACGCAGTATTTT
TRBV9,NA,TRBJ1-1,NA,CASSAPGVYTEAFF,TGTGCCAGCAGCGCCCCTGGGGTCTACACTGAAGCTTTCTTT
TRBV11-2,TRBD2,TRBJ2-3,many,CASSVNLGLAGVGTDTQYF,TGTGCCAGCAGCGTAAACCTGGGACTAGCGGGAGTCGGCACAGATACGCAGTATTTT
TRBV5-1,NA,TRBJ2-4,few,CASSLERGIQYF,TGCGCCAGCAGCTTGGAGCGAGGCATTCAGTACTTC
TRBV29-1,TRBD1,TRBJ2-1,many,CSVAGVNRGQGNEQFF,TGCAGCGTTGCCGGGGTTAACAGGGGTCAGGGCAATGAGCAGTTCTTC
TRBV7-2,NA,TRBJ2-1,few,CASSLDGKGDNEQFF,TGTGCCAGCAGCTTAGATGGGAAGGGGGACAATGAGCAGTTCTTC
TRBV12-3/TRBV12-4,NA,TRBJ1-1,many,CASSLTENTEAFF,TGTGCCAGCAGCCTTACGGAGAACACTGAAGCTTTCTTT
TRBV21-1,NA,TRBJ2-1,NA,CASSKVSCSYNEQFF,TGTGCCAGCAGCAAAGTTTCGTGCTCCTACAATGAGCAGTTCTTC
TRBV18,NA,TRBJ1-1,NA,CASSDLMNTEAFF,TGTGCCAGCTCTGACCTTATGAACACTGAAGCTTTCTTT
TRBV6-6,NA,TRBJ2-2,NA,CASRYTTGELFF,TGTGCCAGCAGATACACGACCGGGGAGCTGTTTTTT
TRBV6-2/TRBV6-3,NA,TRBJ2-6,many,CASSYSGANVLTF,TGTGCCAGCAGTTACTCTGGGGCCAACGTCCTGACTTTC
TRBV23-1,NA,TRBJ2-3,few,CASKDEVGDTQYF,TGCGCCAGCAAGGACGAGGTGGGAGATACGCAGTATTTT
TRBV20-1,TRBD2,TRBJ2-1,NA,CSARSGLAGHGPYNEQFF,TGCAGTGCTAGATCGGGACTAGCGGGACACGGCCCCTACAATGAGCAGTTCTTC
TRBV25-1,NA,TRBJ2-6,NA,CASSESARDPYSGANVLTF,TGTGCCAGCAGTGAATCGGCCAGGGACCCATACTCTGGGGCCAACGTCCTGACTTTC
TRBV21-1,NA,TRBJ2-3,few,CASAKEGPGPKGSDTQYF,TGTGCCAGCGCCAAGGAAGGTCCGGGACCCAAAGGATCGGATACGCAGTATTTT
TRBV20-1,NA,TRBJ2-6,few,CSAGRSSGANVLTF,TGCAGTGCTGGACGGAGCTCTGGGGCCAACGTCCTGACTTTC
TRBV4-2,TRBD1,TRBJ1-6,few,CASSQDQGEGSSPLHF,TGTGCCAGCAGCCAAGATCAGGGGGAGGGTAGCTCACCCCTCCACTTT
TRBV3-1,TRBD2,TRBJ2-2,few,CASSQDLGLAGAGELFF,TGTGCCAGCAGCCAAGATTTGGGACTAGCGGGAGCCGGGGAGCTGTTTTTT
TRBV4-3,TRBD2,TRBJ2-1,few,CASSQGTSGSNEQFF,TGCGCCAGCAGCCAAGGGACTAGCGGGAGTAATGAGCAGTTCTTC
TRBV6-2/TRBV6-3,NA,TRBJ2-7,NA,CASSGRSEQYF,TGTGCCAGCAGTGGTCGTAGCGAGCAGTACTTC
TRBV3-1,NA,TRBJ2-7,NA,CASSQTTPGVGASYEQYF,TGTGCCAGCAGCCAAACAACTCCGGGGGTCGGAGCTTCCTACGAGCAGTACTTC
TRBV5-5,NA,TRBJ2-7,NA,CASSPGTLCYEQYF,TGTGCCAGCAGCCCTGGGACTCTCTGCTACGAGCAGTACTTC
TRBV6-1,TRBD1,TRBJ2-1,few,CASRRLQGSSYNEQFF,TGTGCCAGCAGACGGTTACAGGGGAGCTCCTACAATGAGCAGTTCTTC